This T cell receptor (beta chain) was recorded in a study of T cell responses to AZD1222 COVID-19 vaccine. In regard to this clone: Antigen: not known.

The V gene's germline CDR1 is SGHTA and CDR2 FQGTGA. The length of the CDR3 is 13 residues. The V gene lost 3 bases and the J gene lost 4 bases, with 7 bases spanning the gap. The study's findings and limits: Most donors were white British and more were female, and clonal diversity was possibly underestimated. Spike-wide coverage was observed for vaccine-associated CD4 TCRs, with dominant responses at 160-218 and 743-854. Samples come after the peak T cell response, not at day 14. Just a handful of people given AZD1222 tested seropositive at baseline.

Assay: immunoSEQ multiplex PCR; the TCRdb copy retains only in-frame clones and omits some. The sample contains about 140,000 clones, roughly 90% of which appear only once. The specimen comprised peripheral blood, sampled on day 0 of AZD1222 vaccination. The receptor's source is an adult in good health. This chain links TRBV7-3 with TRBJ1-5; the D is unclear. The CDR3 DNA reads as TGTGCCAGCAGCTTCGGCCCGAATCAGCCCCAGCATTTT. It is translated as CASSFGPNQPQHF.